This T cell receptor (beta chain) was obtained from a study of OX40 agonist ivuxolimab in advanced cancers. Study information: Patients in dose escalation had liver, melanoma, kidney or head and neck cancers.

Assay: immunoSEQ multiplex PCR; the TCRdb copy retains only in-frame clones and omits some. The table includes about 59,000 clones, around 87% detected once. V was shortened by 4 bases and J by 5 bases, with 12 bases between the two germline ends. Germline values: CDR1 SQVTM, CDR2 ANQGSEA. The CDR3 loop spans 13 amino acids. Overall study findings and caveats: Among T cells, CD8+ cells averaged more expanded clones than CD4+ cells. Antigen specificity remained undetermined for the expanded peripheral T cells.

Points on this clone: Its antigen is unknown.

Here the sequenced sample was CD4+ or CD8+ T cells sorted from blood, taken in a trial of the OX40 agonist ivuxolimab. The receptor was derived from an adult with an advanced solid tumor such as melanoma, head and neck, liver or kidney cancer. This rearrangement joins TRBV29-1 to TRBJ1-3; tentative D call: TRBD1 (5 bases). The CDR3 region has the DNA TGCAGCGTTGCCAGGGTCGACAGAAACACCATATATTTT. The encoded protein is CSVARVDRNTIYF.